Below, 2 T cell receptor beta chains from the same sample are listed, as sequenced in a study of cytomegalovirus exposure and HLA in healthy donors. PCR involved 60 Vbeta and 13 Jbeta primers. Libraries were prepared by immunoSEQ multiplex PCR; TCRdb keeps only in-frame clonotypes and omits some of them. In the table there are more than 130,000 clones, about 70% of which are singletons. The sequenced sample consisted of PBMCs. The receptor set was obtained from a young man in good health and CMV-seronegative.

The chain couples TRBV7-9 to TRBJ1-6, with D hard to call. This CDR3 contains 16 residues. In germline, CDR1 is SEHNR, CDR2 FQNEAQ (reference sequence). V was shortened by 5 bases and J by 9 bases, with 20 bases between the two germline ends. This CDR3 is CASSPRRVDRFSPLHF. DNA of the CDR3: TGTGCCAGCAGCCCTAGGAGGGTTGACCGTTTTTCACCCCTCCACTTT. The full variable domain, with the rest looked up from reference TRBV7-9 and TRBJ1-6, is DTGVSQNPRHKITKRGQNVTFRCDPISEHNRLYWYRQTLGQGPEFLTYFQNEAQLEKSRLLSDRFSAERPKGSFSTLEIQRTEQGDSAMYLCASSPRRVDRFSPLHFGNGTRLTVT.

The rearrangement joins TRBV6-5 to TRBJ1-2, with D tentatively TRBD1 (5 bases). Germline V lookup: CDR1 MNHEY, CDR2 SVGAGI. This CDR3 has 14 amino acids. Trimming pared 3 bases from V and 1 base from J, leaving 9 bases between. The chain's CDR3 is CASSYSGDNYGYTF. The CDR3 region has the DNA TGTGCCAGCAGTTATTCGGGGGATAACTATGGCTACACCTTC.